Listed here is a single T cell receptor (beta chain). The antigen is unknown. Repertoires were generated with immunoSEQ multiplex PCR, while TCRdb's copy carries only in-frame clones and drops some. The sample contains tens of thousands of clones, more than 80% of which appear only once. This specimen belongs to a study of radiotherapy plus CTLA-4 blockade in lung cancer. Turning to the study itself: Across the patients, objective responses occurred in approximately 17%, and disease control in roughly 31%.

General study results and limits: Strongest reported response predictors: early blood clone changes and post-radiation interferon-beta.

This CDR3 is built from 10 residues. The germline V gene has CDR1 MDHEN and CDR2 SYDVKM. Between the trimmed V and J ends, which lost 6 bases and 10 bases, there was a span of 7 bases. The sample here was peripheral blood, taken from a patient treated with radiotherapy plus ipilimumab. The chain joins TRBV28 to TRBJ2-1; D remains ambiguous. The TCR sequence derives from a human donor with non-small cell lung cancer who had stable disease on radiotherapy plus ipilimumab. The CDR3 here is CASSGREQFF. The CDR3 nucleotides read TGTGCCAGCAGCGGCCGGGAGCAGTTCTTC.